This record looks at one T cell receptor (beta chain) sequence and its context. The CDR3 spans 16 residues. The ends lost 0 bases at V and 9 bases at J; junction bases unmatched: 8. Germline-derived CDR1 and CDR2 are MGHRA and YSYEKL. The sample comes from a study of blood T cell repertoires in COVID-19. Study context: The origin of the acute and convalescent COVID-19 samples was the United States, Italy and Spain. PBMCs, B-cell-depleted T cells, or T cells provided the cDNA or gDNA that made up the material.

In the original processing: By means of reference gene primer amplification, nucleated cell counts were estimated. Libraries were prepared by immunoSEQ multiplex PCR; TCRdb keeps only in-frame clonotypes and omits some of them. V and J calls and clone size are copied from that table; D and trimming were computed from the DNA. The sample has 30,000 to 35,000 clones, roughly 92% seen once. Sequenced input: peripheral blood. V and J are TRBV4-1 and TRBJ1-6, with 7 bases fitting TRBD1. This TCR derives from a human donor in a cohort sampled during active COVID-19. CDR3 DNA sequence: TGCGCCAGCAGCCAAGAAATAGCAGGGGGAGTTTCACCCCTCCACTTT. It yields the protein CASSQEIAGGVSPLHF.